Listed below are T cell receptor beta chains from one sample, sequenced in a study of Graves' ophthalmopathy and Graves' hyperthyroidism. MiXCR was run by TCRdb on the multiplex PCR reads, yielding one entry per CDR3 protein. The table records 600,000 to 650,000 distinct CDR3 sequences, 22% of them present only once. The sample was peripheral blood. The receptors were sampled from a woman aged 18-29 years with stable Graves' hyperthyroidism. Some clones in this sample may be carry-over from other donors' samples. The CDR3 runs from the conserved cysteine through the conserved F or W. D genes are given only for firm matches. Some rows mark clone size as missing; the rest say once, few, many or name a class of expanded clone.

>.|TRBV6-1|TRBJ1-2|.
TGTGCCAGCCGAACAAGGACAGTCTATGGCTACACCTTC
CASRTRTVYGYTF
>.|TRBV6-2/TRBV6-3|TRBJ1-5|TRBD1
TGTGCCAGCACAAACAGACAGGGTGGCAATCAGCCCCAGCATTTC
CASTNRQGGNQPQHF
>.|TRBV28|TRBJ1-5|.
TGTGCCACCCGAGGGCCCAATCAGCCCCAGCATTTT
CATRGPNQPQHF
>many|TRBV10-3|TRBJ1-5|TRBD1
TGTGCCATCAGCGGGACAGGATATAGCAATCAGCCCCAGCATTTT
CAISGTGYSNQPQHF
>.|TRBV20-1|TRBJ2-7|.
TGCAGTGCAACAATCCCGGGGTCCTACGAGCAGTACTTC
CSATIPGSYEQYF
>many|TRBV27|TRBJ2-7|.
TGTGCCAGCAGTTCTCTCCCCCTTGAGTCCAACGAGCAGTACTTC
CASSSLPLESNEQYF
>many|TRBV20-1|TRBJ2-4|TRBD1
TGCAGAGCCCGGACAGGGGGCCCCTTCGACAAAAACATTCAGTACTTC
CRARTGGPFDKNIQYF
>few|TRBV7-2|TRBJ2-5|TRBD1
TGTGCCAGCAGCTCCACAGGACAGGAACAAGAGACCCAGTACTTC
CASSSTGQEQETQYF
>many|TRBV28|TRBJ2-7|.
TGTGCCAGCATGGGCATAGTTTCCTACGAGCAGTACTTC
CASMGIVSYEQYF
>.|TRBV7-8|TRBJ1-5|.
TGTGCCAGCAGCCAAGGCCGGCAGGGCAATCAGCCCCAGCATTTT
CASSQGRQGNQPQHF
>many|TRBV7-2|TRBJ2-7|.
TGTGCCAGCAGTAGGACAGCGAGGCAGTACTTC
CASSRTARQYF
>many|TRBV27|TRBJ1-5|.
TGTGCCAGCAGTTTTATCGGGGCTCAGCCCCAGCATTTT
CASSFIGAQPQHF
>many|TRBV30|TRBJ2-2|.
TGTGCCTGGAGTGTAGGCGGCAATGCGGAGCTGTTTTTT
CAWSVGGNAELFF
>.|TRBV28|TRBJ1-5|.
TGTGCCAGCAGTTTTTGGGCAGGGGAACAGCATTTT
CASSFWAGEQHF
>.|TRBV6-1|TRBJ2-5|TRBD1
TGTGCCAGCAGTGGGGACAGGGGACAAGAGACCCAGTACTTC
CASSGDRGQETQYF
>many|TRBV28|TRBJ2-2|.
TGTGCCAGCAGTCCAGGGGGCGGGAGCGCCGGGGAGCTGTTTTTT
CASSPGGGSAGELFF
>.|TRBV9|TRBJ2-7|.
TGTGCCAGCAGCGTAGCTTGGGGCACCTCCTACGAGCAGTACTTC
CASSVAWGTSYEQYF
>many|TRBV7-9|TRBJ2-5|.
TGTGCCAGCCAAGGACAACCCTGGGAAGAGACCCAGTACTTC
CASQGQPWEETQYF
>many|TRBV28|TRBJ1-1|TRBD1
TGTGCCAGCAGTTTTGGGGGCGACAGGGCGAACACTGAAGCTTTCTTT
CASSFGGDRANTEAFF
>many|TRBV6-2/TRBV6-3|TRBJ1-2|TRBD1
TGTGCCAGCAGTCCGACAGGGTGGGGCTACACCTTC
CASSPTGWGYTF
>few|TRBV19|TRBJ2-7|.
TGTGCCAGTAGCCCATACCCGGGGGTCACCTACGAGCAGTACTTC
CASSPYPGVTYEQYF
>many|TRBV6-2/TRBV6-3|TRBJ1-2|.
TGTGCCAGCAAAACTGCGGGGGAGAATAACTATGGCTACACCTTC
CASKTAGENNYGYTF
>few|TRBV29-1|TRBJ2-7|.
TGCAGCGTTGAAGACTGGCAGGGGAACGAGCAGTACTTC
CSVEDWQGNEQYF
>.|TRBV29-1|TRBJ1-2|.
TGCAGCGTTCCTCACAGATACTATGGCTACACCTTC
CSVPHRYYGYTF
>many|TRBV19|TRBJ1-2|.
TGTGCCACTAGTACGGGTGTCTATGGCTACACCTTC
CATSTGVYGYTF
>many|TRBV11-1|TRBJ2-7|TRBD1
TGTGCCAGCAGCTTGGATAACAGGGGTAGTCGGAACGAGCAGTACTTC
CASSLDNRGSRNEQYF
>many|TRBV11-1|TRBJ1-1|.
TGTGCCAGCAGCTCACGATGGGGCGGGTCCAACACTGAAGCTTTCTTT
CASSSRWGGSNTEAFF
>many|TRBV7-2|TRBJ1-2|TRBD1
TGTGCCAGCAGCTTCCCGGGACAGGATTCTAACTATGGCTACACCTTC
CASSFPGQDSNYGYTF
>.|TRBV18|TRBJ1-3|.
TGTGCCAGCTCACCCGTCCAGGCGGTCTCTGGAAACACCATATATTTT
CASSPVQAVSGNTIYF
>.|TRBV20-1|TRBJ1-2|.
TGCAGTGCCACCTTGGGGACATCGAACTATGGCTACACCTTC
CSATLGTSNYGYTF
>many|TRBV12-3/TRBV12-4|TRBJ1-5|.
TGTGCCAGCAGTTTGGCTGGTCAGCCCCATCAGCCCCAGCATTTT
CASSLAGQPHQPQHF
>many|TRBV20-1|TRBJ2-7|TRBD2
TGCAGTGCCAAACTAGCGGACCGCTACGAGCAGTACTTC
CSAKLADRYEQYF
>many|TRBV2|TRBJ2-7|.
TGTGCCAGCAGTGAGACCCAGTTGGGCGAGCAGTACTTC
CASSETQLGEQYF
>many|TRBV6-5|TRBJ1-2|.
TGTGCCAGCAGTTACGGGGGAGACTATGGCTACACCTTC
CASSYGGDYGYTF
>many|TRBV6-2/TRBV6-3|TRBJ2-7|TRBD2
TGTGCCAGCAGGGACCTAGCGGGATACGAGCAGTACTTC
CASRDLAGYEQYF
>many|TRBV6-4|TRBJ2-2|.
TGTGCCAGCCGAAGCTACGCGGGGTTCCAGACAGTAGTCACCGGGGAGCTGTTTTTT
CASRSYAGFQTVVTGELFF
>.|TRBV6-1|TRBJ2-2|.
TGTGCCAGCCAACGGACGGACACCGGGGAGCTGTTTTTT
CASQRTDTGELFF
>.|TRBV5-1|TRBJ2-2|.
TGCGCCAGCAGCTTCGAGACAATGAACACCGGGGAGCTGTTTTTT
CASSFETMNTGELFF
>many|TRBV27|TRBJ2-4|.
TGTGCCAGCAGTTTAGTAGGGTACGGAAACATTCAGTACTTC
CASSLVGYGNIQYF
>many|TRBV11-2|TRBJ2-7|TRBD2
TGTGCCAGCAGCTTAGATCTAGCGGGGGGCTGGGACTACGGGCAGTACTTC
CASSLDLAGGWDYGQYF
>few|TRBV28|TRBJ2-4|.
TGTGCCAGCAGTTTGTGGGCAGGGGGGAAAGAAAACATTCAGTACTTC
CASSLWAGGKENIQYF
>many|TRBV27|TRBJ1-1|.
TGTGCCAGCAGTTTCATGGTTGGCACTGAAGCTTTCTTT
CASSFMVGTEAFF
>many|TRBV20-1|TRBJ2-2|.
TGCAGTGCTAGAGATCTCCCCGGGGAGCTGTTTTTT
CSARDLPGELFF
>.|TRBV30|TRBJ1-1|TRBD1
TGTGCCTGGAGCCAGACAGGGGCCACTGAAGCTTTCTTT
CAWSQTGATEAFF
>few|TRBV5-1|TRBJ2-5|.
TGCGCCAGCAGCTTGGTATCTAGATTTGAAGAGACCCAGTACTTC
CASSLVSRFEETQYF
>many|TRBV7-8|TRBJ1-2|.
TGTGCCAGCAGCTTAGCTAACGCCAAGATAGCTTATGGCTACACCTTC
CASSLANAKIAYGYTF